These 17 T cell receptor beta chains came from one sample sequenced in a study of T cells in Graves' hyperthyroidism and ophthalmopathy. Amplification yielded TCR beta CDR3 regions, with RNA transcripts as the source. Primed by the HTBI set, a first-round RT-PCR was run on the TCR CDR3. In TCRdb, the multiplex PCR reads were re-called with MiXCR into one record per CDR3 protein. The data contain about 700,000 distinct CDR3 sequences, about 14% of them singletons. Material for sequencing was blood. The origin of the receptors is a woman between 18 and 29 years old with Graves' hyperthyroidism.

In this sample, this clonotype turned up many times. This sequence joins TRBV12-3 or TRBV12-4 and TRBJ2-3; D unclear. V lost 4 bases to trimming and J lost 4 bases, with 9 bases between them. The CDR3 is made up of 13 amino acids. The DNA of the CDR3 is TGTGCCAGCAGTTCTTCCGAGGCAGATACGCAGTATTTT. This encodes CASSSSEADTQYF.

This clonotype was seen repeatedly, ten times or more. The chain recombines TRBV7-9 with TRBJ2-1, with D tentatively TRBD2 (6 bases). In germline, CDR1 is SEHNR, CDR2 FQNEAQ (reference sequence). With 5 bases removed from V and 4 bases from J, the gap between germline ends came to 15 bases. The CDR3 totals 15 residues. In DNA form, the CDR3 reads TGTGCCAGCAGCCTCGGGACTCCTACGTACAATGAGCAGTTCTTC. It specifies CASSLGTPTYNEQFF.

This clonotype has ten or more counts. This sequence joins TRBV30 and TRBJ1-6; D is unclear. Trimming shortened V by 5 bases and J by 0 bases, and 14 bases separated the two germline ends. The germline V gene encodes CDR1 GTSNPN and CDR2 SVGIG (reference sequence). CDR3 length: 16 residues. The CDR3 coding sequence is TGTGCCTGGGACCGGTTCCCGAGCTCCTATAATTCACCCCTCCACTTT. This encodes CAWDRFPSSYNSPLHF.

The chain employs TRBV27 and TRBJ2-7; 8 bases are a match to TRBD2. Germline V CDR1 and CDR2: MNHEY, SMNVEV (reference sequence). This CDR3 contains 15 residues. V lost 5 bases, J lost 0 bases, and 6 bases stayed unmatched. CDR3: CASSGYSGNSYEQYF. The CDR3 nucleotides read TGTGCCAGCAGTGGATATAGCGGGAACTCCTACGAGCAGTACTTC.

This clonotype was detected many times. The chain joins TRBV12-3 or TRBV12-4 to TRBJ2-5; TRBD2 matches 12 bases. CDR3 length equals 15 residues. Trimming cost V 6 bases and J 5 bases; bases outside gene matches: 7. CDR3 in amino acids: CASRPEGLAGETQYF. CDR3 nucleotides: TGTGCCAGCAGACCGGAGGGACTAGCGGGCGAGACCCAGTACTTC.

This clonotype was seen a handful of times. The chain combines TRBV18 with TRBJ1-4; D gene unclear. V lost 3 bases to trimming and J lost 5 bases, with 4 bases between them. There are 12 residues in the CDR3. The V gene's germline CDR1 is KGHSH and CDR2 LQKENI. The CDR3 DNA reads TGTGCCAGCTCACCTAAGAATGAAAAACTGTTTTTT. Translation gives CASSPKNEKLFF.

A remark on this clonotype: A read error is possible here, since a much larger clone lies one base away. The CDR3 DNA follows: TGTGCCAGCAGTTTAGTGGCAGCAACTAATGAAAAACTGCTTTTT. As protein: CASSLVAATNEKLLF. The V call is TRBV12-3 or TRBV12-4, the J call TRBJ1-4; D uncertain. The CDR3 consists of 15 residues.

This clonotype was counted a few times. V usage is TRBV5-6 and J usage is TRBJ2-7; 9 nucleotides align to TRBD1. The V gene end was trimmed by 5 bases and the J gene end by 0 bases; junction bases not matched to a gene: 9. Germline loops: CDR1 SGHDT, CDR2 YYEEEE. CDR3 length equals 16 residues. The CDR3 protein is CASSYRTGASSYEQYF. The DNA for the CDR3 is TGTGCCAGCAGTTACAGGACAGGGGCGAGCTCCTACGAGCAGTACTTC.

This clonotype was recorded many times. The gene calls are TRBV11-2 and TRBJ1-3, with D possibly being TRBD1 (6 bases). CDR1 is SGHAT, CDR2 FQNNGV, per germline. With 5 bases removed from V and 3 bases from J, the gap between germline ends came to 11 bases. The CDR3 sequence is 14 residues long. DNA for the CDR3: TGTGCCAGCAGCGTCTTGGACAGTGGAAACACCATATATTTT. It codes for CASSVLDSGNTIYF.

This chain joins TRBV29-1 and TRBJ2-7; D is perhaps TRBD1 (6 bases). CDR3 length: 13 amino acids. CDR1 and CDR2 from the germline V gene are SQVTM and ANQGSEA. Trimming cost V 5 bases and J 4 bases, with 15 bases left between them. CDR3 region: CSVIRGQTYEQYF. CDR3 in DNA: TGCAGCGTTATTCGCGGACAGACGTACGAGCAGTACTTC.

This clonotype was found many times. The gene calls are TRBV2 and TRBJ2-5; no firm D call. CDR1 SNHLY and CDR2 FYNNEI come from the germline V gene. The length of the CDR3 is 10 residues. V was shortened by 9 bases and J by 3 bases, with 5 bases between the two germline ends. CDR3 protein: CASGKETQYF. DNA of the CDR3: TGTGCCAGTGGAAAAGAGACCCAGTACTTC. The full variable domain, rest sourced from reference TRBV2 and TRBJ2-5, is EPEVTQTPSHQVTQMGQEVILRCVPISNHLYFYWYRQILGQKVEFLVSFYNNEISEKSEIFDDQFSVERPDGSNFTLKIRSTKLEDSAMYFCASGKETQYFGPGTRLLVL.

At least ten counts were recorded for this clonotype. V usage is TRBV12-3 or TRBV12-4 and J usage is TRBJ2-3; TRBD2 agrees at 9 bases. This CDR3 contains 17 residues. J lost 2 bases, V lost 4 bases, and 10 bases had no gene match. The CDR3 region is CASSSYGSGSPTDTQYF. The CDR3 DNA follows: TGTGCCAGCAGTTCCTATGGTAGCGGGAGCCCCACAGATACGCAGTATTTT.

This clonotype was counted only a few times. The chain has TRBV7-3 and TRBJ2-7; no clear D. The CDR3 consists of 13 residues. V dropped 6 bases and J dropped 2 bases, with 11 bases sitting between them. From germline, CDR1 is SGHTA and CDR2 FQGTGA. CDR3 residues: CASSENRPYEQYF. For the CDR3, the DNA is TGTGCCAGCAGTGAGAACAGACCCTACGAGCAGTACTTC.

This rearrangement joins TRBV6-2 or TRBV6-3 to TRBJ2-4; 8 nucleotides line up with TRBD1. The CDR3 has 16 residues. Germline values: CDR1 MNHEY, CDR2 SVGEGT. V shed 2 bases and J 0 bases; nucleotides not matched to a gene: 3. The CDR3 region is CASSYRDRLAKNIQYF. CDR3 sequence (DNA): TGTGCCAGCAGTTACAGGGACAGGCTAGCCAAAAACATTCAGTACTTC.

To note about this clonotype: This may be a read error, as it is one base from a much larger clone. The chain recombines TRBV20-1 with TRBJ2-1, with 14 bases lining up with TRBD2. Losses at the gene ends were 8 bases for V and 6 bases for J; bases not matched to a gene: 15. The CDR3 extends over 17 amino acids. Germline CDR1 DFQATT, CDR2 SNEGSKA (reference sequence). CDR3 sequence reads: CSLRGLAGALPANEQFF. The CDR3, as DNA: TGCAGTCTTAGGGGACTAGCGGGAGCCCTGCCAGCCAATGAGCAGTTCTTC.

The CDR3 protein is CSVEILEGLGWDTQYF. CDR3 sequence (DNA): TGCAGCGTTGAAATCCTCGAAGGGTTGGGATGGGATACGCAGTATTTT. V and J are TRBV29-1 and TRBJ2-3; D ambiguous. The CDR3 consists of 16 residues. The V and J ends lost 2 bases and 6 bases respectively, with 21 bases between them. Germline V CDR1 and CDR2: SQVTM, ANQGSEA.

In its sample, this clonotype was seen many times. This chain joins TRBV2 and TRBJ2-3; 7 bases are shared with TRBD2. The V and J ends lost 5 bases and 2 bases, in that order; junction bases with no gene match: 7. Looked up from germline, CDR1 is SNHLY and CDR2 is FYNNEI. The CDR3 covers 15 residues. The CDR3 DNA follows: TGTGCCAGCAGTTCCAGACTAGCCCTCACAGATACGCAGTATTTT. It is translated as CASSSRLALTDTQYF.